The 31 T cell receptor beta chains in this list originate from one sample, sequenced in a study of blood T cell repertoires in COVID-19. Method: immunoSEQ multiplex PCR; TCRdb's copy keeps in-frame clones and lacks some. This sample has about 250,000 clones, with 86% found just once. What was sequenced was peripheral blood. These receptors were collected from a woman older than 75 with COVID-19, enrolled during active disease.

The V gene is TRBV29-1, the J gene TRBJ1-1; D remains unclear. Trimming removed 3 bases from V and 4 bases from J, with 9 bases in between. The CDR3 extends over 12 amino acids. Germline loops: CDR1 SQVTM, CDR2 ANQGSEA. Here the CDR3 reads CSVDVSGTEAFF. The CDR3 coding sequence is TGCAGCGTTGATGTTTCGGGCACTGAAGCTTTCTTT.

The chain joins TRBV7-3 to TRBJ2-5; 11 nucleotides agree with TRBD2. CDR1 SGHTA and CDR2 FQGTGA come from the germline V gene. J gave up 5 bases and V 1 base, and 9 bases lay outside the gene matches. The CDR3 length is 17 residues. The CDR3 region is CASSLIRTSGGPETQYF. In DNA, the CDR3 is TGTGCCAGCAGCTTAATCCGAACTAGCGGGGGTCCGGAGACCCAGTACTTC.

The chain has TRBV10-3 and TRBJ1-2; 8 bases fit TRBD1. V lost 4 bases to trimming and J lost 3 bases; unmatched junction nucleotides: 7. The CDR3 has 15 amino acids. The germline V gene has CDR1 ENHRY and CDR2 SYGVKD. The chain's CDR3 is CAISAGQGGYYGYTF. As DNA, the CDR3 is TGTGCCATCAGTGCCGGACAGGGTGGGTACTATGGCTACACCTTC.

This sequence joins TRBV9 and TRBJ1-1; D not certain. This CDR3 is 12 amino acids long. The germline V and J ends were trimmed by 5 bases and 7 bases, with 12 bases remaining between them. CDR1 is SGDLS, CDR2 YYNGEE, per germline. CDR3: CASSTRSGEAFF. The CDR3 bases are TGTGCCAGCAGTACCCGGTCGGGTGAAGCTTTCTTT.

The chain joins TRBV6-2 or TRBV6-3 to TRBJ1-2; D perhaps matches TRBD1 (5 bases). CDR3 length equals 14 residues. Per germline, CDR1 MNHEY and CDR2 SVGEGT. Deletions cut 0 bases from V and 5 bases from J, with 10 bases between. The CDR3: CASSYSGGVYGYTF. CDR3 in DNA: TGTGCCAGCAGTTACTCAGGAGGGGTGTATGGCTACACCTTC.

The gene calls are TRBV2 and TRBJ1-3; no reliable D call. Germline CDR1 SNHLY, CDR2 FYNNEI. Trimming cost V 7 bases and J 1 base, with 11 bases left between them. This CDR3 contains 14 residues. The CDR3 sequence is CASTVLLSGNTIYF. In DNA, the CDR3 is TGTGCCAGCACTGTCCTCTTGTCTGGAAACACCATATATTTT.

The chain employs TRBV28 and TRBJ1-6; 8 bases fit TRBD1. J lost 7 bases, V lost 7 bases, and 9 bases had no gene match. Germline V gives CDR1 MDHEN, CDR2 SYDVKM. CDR3 size: 15 residues. The DNA for the CDR3 is TGTGCCAGCACCAGAGGACAGGGTCTGAATTCACCCCTCCACTTT. Its protein product is CASTRGQGLNSPLHF.

This sequence joins TRBV7-2 and TRBJ1-2; tentatively, D is TRBD1 (6 bases). CDR3 length equals 14 residues. Trimming removed 7 bases from V and 8 bases from J, with 20 bases in between. Germline CDR1 SGHTA, CDR2 FQGNSA. Written as DNA, the CDR3 is TGTGCCAGCACCCAGCGGGGGGGCGCGGGCGGCTACACCTTC. This encodes CASTQRGGAGGYTF.

This rearrangement joins TRBV2 to TRBJ1-5; TRBD1 is a possible D gene (5 bases). The length of the CDR3 is 15 residues. With 2 bases removed from V and 2 bases from J, the gap between germline ends came to 10 bases. Germline V gives CDR1 SNHLY, CDR2 FYNNEI. CDR3 in DNA: TGTGCCAGCAGTGAAAGGGGTATCGGCAATCAGCCCCAGCATTTT. It specifies CASSERGIGNQPQHF. Together with reference TRBV2 and TRBJ1-5, the CDR3 gives the full variable domain: EPEVTQTPSHQVTQMGQEVILRCVPISNHLYFYWYRQILGQKVEFLVSFYNNEISEKSEIFDDQFSVERPDGSNFTLKIRSTKLEDSAMYFCASSERGIGNQPQHFGDGTRLSIL.

V gene TRBV28 combines with J gene TRBJ1-5, with D hard to call. This CDR3 region has 13 residues. V dropped 5 bases and J dropped 3 bases, with 8 bases sitting between them. CDR1 and CDR2 from the germline V gene are MDHEN and SYDVKM. The CDR3 DNA sequence: TGTGCCAGCAGTCTGGAGAACAATCAGCCCCAGCATTTT. It translates to CASSLENNQPQHF.

The chain recombines TRBV3-1 (or the pseudogene TRBV3-2) with TRBJ1-3; 9 nucleotides agree with TRBD1. There are 17 residues in the CDR3. Germline lookup yields CDR1 LGHDT and CDR2 YNNKEL (reference sequence). The trim removed 5 bases at V and 0 bases at J, leaving 8 bases unmatched. This chain's CDR3 is CASSSTGTGISGNTIYF. Here the CDR3 DNA reads TGTGCCAGCAGCTCAACCGGGACAGGGATCTCTGGAAACACCATATATTTT.

This clone occurred once. The chain recombines TRBV18 with TRBJ1-1; the D is unclear. Germline loops: CDR1 KGHSH, CDR2 LQKENI. Trimming took 2 bases from V and 1 from J, leaving 8 bases between them. The CDR3 runs to 14 residues. Written as DNA, the CDR3 is TGTGCCAGCTCACCAATCTCGCGGAACACTGAAGCTTTCTTT. This sequence encodes CASSPISRNTEAFF.

This chain connects TRBV29-1 to TRBJ2-7, with D hard to call. V was cut by 6 bases and J by 0 bases, with 12 bases left in between. This CDR3 is built from 13 residues. Germline V lookup: CDR1 SQVTM, CDR2 ANQGSEA. CDR3: CSVKRLSSYEQYV. CDR3 bases: TGCAGCGTAAAGCGTTTGAGCTCCTACGAGCAGTACGTC.

This chain links TRBV28 with TRBJ2-1; 12 nucleotides align to TRBD1. CDR1 is MDHEN, CDR2 SYDVKM, per germline. The V segment lost 3 bases and the J segment 6 bases; nucleotides outside the gene matches: 6. The CDR3 runs 16 residues. The CDR3 protein is CASSLGGTGGRNEQFF. The CDR3 DNA reads TGTGCCAGCAGTTTGGGCGGGACAGGGGGCCGCAATGAGCAGTTCTTC. Looking up the rest from reference TRBV28 and TRBJ2-1 gives the full variable domain: DVKVTQSSRYLVKRTGEKVFLECVQDMDHENMFWYRQDPGLGLRLIYFSYDVKMKEKGDIPEGYSVSREKKERFSLILESASTNQTSMYLCASSLGGTGGRNEQFFGPGTRLTVL.

Comments on this clone: The sample contains more than one DNA sequence encoding this CDR3. This chain uses TRBV11-2 with TRBJ1-1, with TRBD1 identical over 8 bases. With 3 bases clipped from V and 1 base from J, the junction kept 1 base outside the gene matches. The CDR3 sequence is 14 residues long. The germline gives CDR1 SGHAT, CDR2 FQNNGV. This chain's CDR3 is CASSFTGGNTEAFF. The CDR3 nucleotides read TGTGCCAGCAGCTTCACAGGGGGGAACACTGAAGCTTTCTTT.

J is TRBJ1-1 and V is TRBV15; 9 nucleotides line up with TRBD1. The V gene end was trimmed by 0 bases and the J gene end by 1 base; junction bases not matched to a gene: 3. Germline V gives CDR1 LNHNV, CDR2 YYDKDF (reference sequence). The length of the CDR3 is 16 residues. The CDR3 protein is CATSREGQGRNTEAFF. The DNA for the CDR3 is TGTGCCACCAGCAGAGAAGGACAGGGGAGGAACACTGAAGCTTTCTTT.

The CDR3 sequence is CSASGGLEAFF. CDR3 coding DNA: TGCAGTGCTAGCGGCGGGCTTGAAGCTTTCTTT. The V gene is TRBV20-1, the J gene TRBJ1-1; D is unresolved. CDR3 length: 11 amino acids. CDR1 and CDR2 (germline): DFQATT, SNEGSKA (reference sequence). With 3 bases removed from V and 7 bases from J, the gap between germline ends came to 9 bases.

The V and J genes are TRBV25-1 and TRBJ2-3, with D perhaps TRBD1 (6 bases). The CDR3 covers 16 residues. V lost 1 base and J lost 5, with 16 bases in between. In germline, CDR1 is MGHDK, CDR2 SYGVNS. This chain's CDR3 is CASSESGLGGQDTQYF. CDR3 DNA sequence: TGTGCCAGCAGTGAATCTGGCCTAGGGGGACAAGATACGCAGTATTTT.

The chain is built from TRBV2 and TRBJ2-2; 7 bases fit TRBD1. This CDR3 contains 16 residues. With 6 bases clipped from V and 2 bases from J, the junction kept 9 bases outside the gene matches. Germline V CDR1 and CDR2: SNHLY, FYNNEI. CDR3: CASRAQGVANTGELFF. The CDR3 nucleotides are TGTGCCAGCAGGGCGCAGGGGGTAGCAAACACCGGGGAGCTGTTTTTT.

The rearrangement uses TRBV27 and TRBJ1-1; D gene ambiguous. Trimming left V 6 bases short and J 5 bases short, with 13 bases between. The germline V gene has CDR1 MNHEY and CDR2 SMNVEV (reference sequence). The length of the CDR3 is 13 residues. This CDR3 reads CASRPGGGTEAFF. CDR3 sequence (DNA): TGTGCCAGCAGGCCGGGCGGCGGGACTGAAGCTTTCTTT.

The rearrangement uses TRBV5-4 and TRBJ2-5, with 7 bases fitting TRBD2. The CDR3 is made up of 16 amino acids. V shed 0 bases, J shed 4 bases, and the junction held 9 bases outside the gene matches. Germline loops: CDR1 SGHNT, CDR2 YYREEE (reference sequence). CDR3 residues: CASSLVPAGSPETQYF. The CDR3 bases are TGTGCCAGCAGCTTGGTCCCAGCGGGGTCTCCAGAGACCCAGTACTTC.

This chain joins TRBV13 and TRBJ2-7; 10 bases align to TRBD1. The junction had 8 bases not matched to a gene; V was cut back by 8 bases and J by 1 base. The CDR3 extends over 15 amino acids. Germline-derived CDR1 and CDR2 are PRHDT and FYEKMQ (reference sequence). The CDR3 spells CASPGTGVRSYEQYF. CDR3 in DNA: TGTGCCAGCCCCGGGACAGGGGTACGGTCCTACGAGCAGTACTTC.

The rearrangement joins TRBV3-1 (or the pseudogene TRBV3-2) to TRBJ2-7; a weak D match, TRBD2 (6 bases). Germline V gene sequence: CDR1 LGHDT, CDR2 YNNKEL (reference sequence). The germline V and J ends were trimmed by 0 bases and 7 bases, with 19 bases remaining between them. CDR3 size: 16 residues. CDR3 protein: CASSQDLGTGFREQYV. As DNA, the CDR3 is TGTGCCAGCAGCCAAGATTTGGGGACTGGGTTTCGGGAGCAGTACGTC.

The chain joins TRBV27 to TRBJ1-1; D unclear. From germline, CDR1 is MNHEY and CDR2 SMNVEV (reference sequence). Trimming took 5 bases from V and 1 from J, leaving 11 bases between them. The CDR3 consists of 14 residues. For the CDR3, the DNA is TGTGCCAGCAGTCTGACGACGGGGAACACTGAAGCTTTCTTT. Protein: CASSLTTGNTEAFF.

In its sample, this clone was seen a few times. The V call is TRBV5-1, the J call TRBJ2-7, with 10 nucleotides matching TRBD1. Germline V gene sequence: CDR1 SGHRS, CDR2 YFSETQ. The CDR3 length is 14 residues. J was trimmed by 1 base and V by 5 bases; bases with no gene match: 3. The CDR3 protein is CASRTGGASYEQYF. CDR3 DNA sequence: TGCGCCAGCAGGACAGGGGGCGCGTCCTACGAGCAGTACTTC.

V and J are TRBV5-4 and TRBJ1-3; D uncertain. With 2 bases removed from V and 4 bases from J, the gap between germline ends came to 7 bases. Germline V CDR1 and CDR2: SGHNT, YYREEE (reference sequence). This CDR3 is built from 13 residues. CDR3 loop: CASSFQSGNTIYF. The DNA for the CDR3 is TGTGCCAGCAGCTTTCAGTCCGGAAACACCATATATTTT. Based on the CDR3 plus reference TRBV5-4 and TRBJ1-3, the full variable domain is ETGVTQSPTHLIKTRGQQVTLRCSSQSGHNTVSWYQQALGQGPQFIFQYYREEENGRGNFPPRFSGLQFPNYSSELNVNALELDDSALYLCASSFQSGNTIYFGEGSWLTVV.

This chain connects TRBV28 to TRBJ1-1, with D uncertain. This CDR3 is 12 amino acids long. Per germline, CDR1 MDHEN and CDR2 SYDVKM. The V end was cut by 6 bases, the J end by 2 bases, with 7 bases between. For the CDR3, the DNA is TGTGCCAGCAGGGGCCCCAACACTGAAGCTTTCTTT. It codes for CASRGPNTEAFF.

CDR3 sequence reads: CASSPGTGGARNTEAFF. CDR3 coding DNA: TGTGCCAGCAGCCCCGGGACAGGGGGCGCAAGAAACACTGAAGCTTTCTTT. The chain recombines TRBV11-3 with TRBJ1-1; 12 bases line up with TRBD1. The ends lost 5 bases at V and 2 bases at J; junction bases unmatched: 9. The CDR3 length is 17 residues. Looked up from germline, CDR1 is SGHNT and CDR2 is YENEEA.

Concerning this clone itself: Because the CDR3's place on the DNA is in doubt, the DNA is left out and the CDR3 is given as listed by TCRdb. This rearrangement joins TRBV29-1 to TRBJ1-1; TRBD1 is the table's D call and was not checked against the DNA. Germline lookup yields CDR1 SQVTM and CDR2 ANQGSEA. From its first to its last residue, the CDR3 has 12 amino acids. Here the CDR3 reads CSVAEGAPPKIF.

V gene TRBV29-1 combines with J gene TRBJ2-1; D is undetermined. Germline lookup yields CDR1 SQVTM and CDR2 ANQGSEA. Trimming shortened V by 6 bases and J by 7 bases, and 16 bases separated the two germline ends. This CDR3 is built from 13 residues. The CDR3 coding sequence is TGCAGCGTAGCAGATGCCCGAGGTAATGAGCAGTTCTTC. It yields the protein CSVADARGNEQFF.

The chain uses TRBV7-2 and TRBJ2-1; 8 nucleotides match TRBD1. Losses at the gene ends were 5 bases for V and 11 bases for J; bases not matched to a gene: 8. Germline V CDR1 and CDR2: SGHTA, FQGNSA. The CDR3 is made up of 13 amino acids. The CDR3 protein is CASSANRGTQQFF. The CDR3 DNA sequence: TGTGCCAGCAGCGCAAACAGGGGGACTCAGCAGTTCTTC.